A single sample is the source of the 19 T cell receptor beta chains below, sequenced in a study of cytomegalovirus exposure and HLA in healthy donors (dated by TCRdb to the late 2010s). Library preparation used the immunoSEQ multiplex PCR assay. For the multiplex PCR, a mixture combining 60 forward primers for TCR Vbeta segments and 13 reverse primers for TCR Jbeta segments was used. TCRdb limited this immuneACCESS table to in-frame rearrangements with V and J called. A share of clones is missing; checked studies link under half to unresolved V genes, and the rest is unexplained. In all, the sample holds 150,000 to 200,000 clones, and roughly four fifths of those were seen once. Around 4.1% of the sample comes from the top ten. The sequenced material came from PBMCs. The origin of the receptors is a middle-aged man in good health and CMV-seropositive.

This clone was seen more than once but under ten times. The chain employs TRBV4-2 and TRBJ2-7; D might be TRBD2 (7 bases). Trimming pared 1 base from V and 3 bases from J, leaving 19 bases between. This CDR3 region has 17 residues. Germline CDR1 reads LGHNA; CDR2 reads YNFKEQ. The CDR3 is CASSQVESGGSLYEQYF. The CDR3 coding sequence is TGTGCCAGCAGCCAAGTTGAGTCGGGGGGCTCCCTCTACGAGCAGTACTTC.

The gene calls are TRBV6-1 and TRBJ1-5; D possibly corresponds to TRBD1 (6 bases). The CDR3 is 14 residues long. V was trimmed by 7 bases and J by 5 bases, leaving 15 bases between them. Germline V gene sequence: CDR1 MNHNS, CDR2 SASEGT. This chain's CDR3 is CASIRGSGDQPQHF. The CDR3 DNA reads TGTGCCAGCATAAGGGGGTCCGGTGATCAGCCCCAGCATTTT.

The V and J genes are TRBV6-1 and TRBJ2-5, with TRBD1 matching over 9 bases. Germline-derived CDR1 and CDR2 are MNHNS and SASEGT. With V trimmed by 3 bases and J by 5 bases, 7 bases remained unmatched. This CDR3 spans 15 amino acids. CDR3 loop: CASSEETGGSETQYF. In nucleotides, the CDR3 is TGTGCCAGCAGTGAGGAGACAGGGGGGAGCGAGACCCAGTACTTC.

This chain connects TRBV7-9 to TRBJ2-3, with TRBD2 matching 9 bases. Germline V gene lookup returns CDR1 SEHNR and CDR2 FQNEAQ (reference sequence). J lost 2 bases, V lost 8 bases, and 14 bases had no gene match. This CDR3 region has 17 residues. In nucleotides, the CDR3 is TGTGCCAGCTCCCTCGCGCTAGCGGGACTTAACACAGATACGCAGTATTTT. Amino acid sequence: CASSLALAGLNTDTQYF.

This sequence joins TRBV7-3 and TRBJ2-5; 8 bases map to TRBD2. From germline, CDR1 is SGHTA and CDR2 FQGTGA. The ends lost 10 bases at V and 3 bases at J; junction bases unmatched: 10. The length of the CDR3 is 14 residues. CDR3 in amino acids: CATRVRRGEETQYF. The DNA of the CDR3 is TGTGCCACCCGGGTCAGGCGGGGGGAAGAGACCCAGTACTTC.

The chain uses TRBV6-6 and TRBJ2-1; D is possibly TRBD1 (6 bases). Trimming stripped 5 bases from V and 8 bases from J, with 13 bases between. CDR3 length equals 13 residues. The germline V gene encodes CDR1 MNHNY and CDR2 SVGAGI (reference sequence). CDR3 sequence reads: CASSHLRGDEQFF. The CDR3 bases are TGTGCCAGCAGTCACCTCAGGGGCGATGAGCAGTTCTTC.

The genes are TRBV18 and TRBJ2-5, with D uncertain. The J call may be wrong; the DNA end is better matched by TRBJ2-7. This CDR3 has 16 residues. The germline V gene encodes CDR1 KGHSH and CDR2 LQKENI. In DNA form, the CDR3 reads TGTGCCAGCTCACCAGGCGGTTCCTTATTGGGTTACGAGCAGTACTTC. Protein sequence: CASSPGGSLLGYEQYF.

The chain links TRBV20-1 to TRBJ2-7; no firm D call. Germline V CDR1 and CDR2: DFQATT, SNEGSKA (reference sequence). Deletions cut 3 bases from V and 4 bases from J, with 4 bases between. This CDR3 has 10 residues. CDR3 protein: CSARQYEQYF. The CDR3 DNA reads as TGCAGTGCTAGGCAGTACGAGCAGTACTTC.

The rearrangement uses TRBV10-3 and TRBJ2-1; D is perhaps TRBD2 (6 bases). V lost 5 bases, J lost 2 bases, and 10 bases lay in between. CDR1 is ENHRY, CDR2 SYGVKD, per germline. The CDR3 runs to 14 residues. The CDR3 DNA reads as TGTGCCATCAGTCCCGGGGGAACCTACAATGAGCAGTTCTTC. Amino acid sequence: CAISPGGTYNEQFF.

J is TRBJ2-3 and V is TRBV2; perhaps TRBD1 as D (5 bases). The CDR3 has 15 amino acids. From germline, CDR1 is SNHLY and CDR2 FYNNEI. V dropped 4 bases and J dropped 0 bases, with 11 bases sitting between them. The CDR3: CASSAGPLSTDTQYF. CDR3 DNA: TGTGCCAGCAGTGCAGGGCCTCTTAGCACAGATACGCAGTATTTT. The variable domain in full, with the rest retrieved from reference TRBV2 and TRBJ2-3, is EPEVTQTPSHQVTQMGQEVILRCVPISNHLYFYWYRQILGQKVEFLVSFYNNEISEKSEIFDDQFSVERPDGSNFTLKIRSTKLEDSAMYFCASSAGPLSTDTQYFGPGTRLTVL.

The V gene is TRBV4-2, the J gene TRBJ2-1, with TRBD2 identical over 9 bases. Trimming at V came to 5 bases and at J to 0 bases, leaving 5 bases not matched to a gene. Looked up from germline, CDR1 is LGHNA and CDR2 is YNFKEQ. The CDR3 runs 16 residues. CDR3 coding DNA: TGTGCCAGCAGCTCTGATAGCGGGAGCTCCTACAATGAGCAGTTCTTC. Translation: CASSSDSGSSYNEQFF.

The CDR3 nucleotides are TGCAGCGTTGAAGATGGGCTCGGAAAACTGTTTTTT. Translated, it gives CSVEDGLGKLFF. The V call is TRBV29-1, the J call TRBJ1-4; no clear D. V lost 0 bases and J lost 10, with 9 bases in between. The CDR3 is 12 amino acids. Germline CDR1 SQVTM, CDR2 ANQGSEA.

V usage is TRBV28 and J usage is TRBJ2-3, with D possibly TRBD1 on 6 matching bases. V shed 5 bases and J shed 6 bases, with 15 bases lying between them. Germline CDR1 is MDHEN and CDR2 is SYDVKM. This CDR3 contains 14 residues. The CDR3 spells CASSPSRQVDTQYF. CDR3 sequence (DNA): TGTGCCAGCAGTCCCTCCCGACAGGTGGATACGCAGTATTTT. The variable domain in full, with the rest retrieved from reference TRBV28 and TRBJ2-3, is DVKVTQSSRYLVKRTGEKVFLECVQDMDHENMFWYRQDPGLGLRLIYFSYDVKMKEKGDIPEGYSVSREKKERFSLILESASTNQTSMYLCASSPSRQVDTQYFGPGTRLTVL.

The genes are TRBV28 and TRBJ1-1; the D gene is possibly TRBD1 (6 bases). CDR3 length: 12 amino acids. Germline loops: CDR1 MDHEN, CDR2 SYDVKM. V gave up 2 bases and J gave up 6 bases, with 7 bases separating them. The CDR3 is CASSLGGAEAFF. The CDR3 DNA reads as TGTGCCAGCAGTTTAGGGGGCGCTGAAGCTTTCTTT. The full variable domain, rest sourced from reference TRBV28 and TRBJ1-1, is DVKVTQSSRYLVKRTGEKVFLECVQDMDHENMFWYRQDPGLGLRLIYFSYDVKMKEKGDIPEGYSVSREKKERFSLILESASTNQTSMYLCASSLGGAEAFFGQGTRLTVV.

The rearrangement links TRBV27 to TRBJ2-1; 8 bases map to TRBD2. This CDR3 comprises 16 residues. The V and J ends lost 2 bases and 3 bases, in that order; junction bases with no gene match: 6. Germline CDR1 MNHEY, CDR2 SMNVEV (reference sequence). CDR3 residues: CASSLQAGDLYNEQFF. CDR3 DNA: TGTGCCAGCAGTTTACAAGCGGGAGATCTCTACAATGAGCAGTTCTTC.

J is TRBJ2-5 and V is TRBV19, with 9 bases matching TRBD1. Germline V CDR1 and CDR2: LNHDA, SQIVND (reference sequence). The CDR3 loop spans 16 amino acids. V dropped 3 bases and J dropped 4; count of bases not matched to a gene: 9. CDR3 DNA sequence: TGTGCCAGTAGTATCGCCCTTTCGACAGGGGGAGAGACCCAGTACTTC. Its protein product is CASSIALSTGGETQYF. The whole variable domain, remainder taken from reference TRBV19 and TRBJ2-5, is DGGITQSPKYLFRKEGQNVTLSCEQNLNHDAMYWYRQDPGQGLRLIYYSQIVNDFQKGDIAEGYSVSREKKESFPLTVTSAQKNPTAFYLCASSIALSTGGETQYFGPGTRLLVL.

This clone has a handful of counts. The gene calls are TRBV5-1 and TRBJ2-3; 12 bases are a match to TRBD1. With V trimmed by 4 bases and J by 6 bases, 6 bases remained unmatched. Germline values: CDR1 SGHRS, CDR2 YFSETQ. The CDR3 runs to 15 residues. Here the CDR3 DNA reads TGCGCCAGCAGCCCGGGGGACAGGGGGCTTGATACGCAGTATTTT. It translates to CASSPGDRGLDTQYF.

V gene TRBV15 combines with J gene TRBJ2-1; 12 positions agree with TRBD2. CDR1 is LNHNV, CDR2 YYDKDF, per germline (reference sequence). Trimming at V came to 1 base and at J to 4 bases, leaving 8 bases not matched to a gene. The CDR3 loop spans 18 amino acids. CDR3 protein: CATSRVFSGTSGYNEQFF. The CDR3 region has the DNA TGTGCCACCAGCAGAGTTTTTTCCGGGACTAGCGGGTACAATGAGCAGTTCTTC.

The V gene is TRBV27, the J gene TRBJ1-5; TRBD1 aligns across 8 bases. Germline CDR1 and CDR2: MNHEY and SMNVEV (reference sequence). The CDR3 is 15 amino acids. The V gene end was trimmed by 0 bases and the J gene end by 3 bases; junction bases not matched to a gene: 1. CDR3 bases: TGTGCCAGCAGTTTATCCAGGGGGCCCAATCAGCCCCAGCATTTT. This encodes CASSLSRGPNQPQHF.